This T cell receptor beta chain was identified during a study of pediatric ulcerative colitis. As concerns this clone: The antigen is undetermined.

Study outcomes and limitations: Acute severe colitis showed lower rectal diversity from clonal expansions.

V dropped 0 bases and J dropped 2 bases, with 10 bases sitting between them. Germline V gene lookup returns CDR1 SGHNT and CDR2 YYREEE (reference sequence). The CDR3 extends over 15 amino acids. Some clones are missing from TCRdb's copy, which holds only in-frame ones; the method was immunoSEQ multiplex PCR. Among 64,000 or so clones listed, 77% were seen once. This chain uses TRBV5-4 with TRBJ2-3; D is uncertain. The TCR comes from a boy between 10 and 17 years old with moderate ulcerative colitis. The sequencing input was blood. The CDR3 region is CASSLVGSSTDTQYF. CDR3 in DNA: TGTGCCAGCAGCTTGGTTGGGTCATCCACAGATACGCAGTATTTT.